This T cell receptor (beta chain) was profiled in a study of T cell responses to AZD1222 COVID-19 vaccine. Findings and caveats of the study: CD4 TCRs linked to vaccination spanned spike, dominating at 160-218 and 743-854. Spike-specific TCR breadth rose after two AZD1222 doses, and depth rose as well.

Assay: immunoSEQ multiplex PCR; the TCRdb copy retains only in-frame clones and omits some. The data hold some 190,000 clones, with 80% to 90% observed a single time. In this sample, this clone turned up a few times. Antigen: not known. The sample was peripheral blood, taken on day 0 of AZD1222 vaccination. The origin of this receptor is an adult in good health.

The CDR3 DNA reads TGTGCCAGCAGCTTAAATGGCGGTAACACTGAAGCTTTCTTT. Translating gives CASSLNGGNTEAFF. The chain is built from TRBV11-2 and TRBJ1-1; D gene unclear. Trimming stripped 2 bases from V and 2 bases from J, with 9 bases between. Germline V gene lookup returns CDR1 SGHAT and CDR2 FQNNGV. The CDR3 runs to 14 residues.